The 10 T cell receptor beta chains reported below all come from one sample, sequenced in a study of shared clonotypes between healthy human individuals. Method: immunoSEQ multiplex PCR; TCRdb's copy keeps in-frame clones and lacks some. Of around 550,000 clones listed, about 96% are singletons. Material: naive CD4+ T cells sorted from blood. Stated subset: CD45RA+ positively selected. The receptors were sampled from a woman aged 25 to 39 in good health.

Only one count was recorded for this clone. The chain recombines TRBV21-1 with TRBJ1-1; the table gives TRBD1 as D, unverified against the DNA. TRBV21-1 is described as a pseudogene. This CDR3 is 16 amino acids long. CDR3 DNA sequence: TGTGCCAGCAGCAAAGGGCGTCAGGGCCTGAACACTGAAGCTTTCTTT. This sequence encodes CASSKGRQGLNTEAFF.

V gene TRBV5-5 combines with J gene TRBJ2-2; no clear D. The CDR3 is 15 amino acids. V was pared by 2 bases and J by 0 bases, with 8 bases between. In germline, CDR1 is SGHKS, CDR2 YYEKEE (reference sequence). The CDR3 sequence: CASSFGTTNTGELFF. In DNA form, the CDR3 reads TGTGCCAGCAGCTTCGGCACCACGAACACCGGGGAGCTGTTTTTT.

The chain joins TRBV5-1 to TRBJ1-2, with D possibly matching TRBD1 (5 bases). CDR3 length: 12 residues. V was clipped by 3 bases and J by 8 bases, with 11 bases between them. Germline V lookup: CDR1 SGHRS, CDR2 YFSETQ. The CDR3 region is CASSSGDGGYTF. In nucleotides, the CDR3 is TGCGCCAGCAGCTCGGGGGACGGCGGCTACACCTTC. Combining the CDR3 with reference TRBV5-1 and TRBJ1-2 gives the whole variable domain KAGVTQTPRYLIKTRGQQVTLSCSPISGHRSVSWYQQTPGQGLQFLFEYFSETQRNKGNFPGRFSGRQFSNSRSEMNVSTLELGDSALYLCASSSGDGGYTFGSGTRLTVV.

The chain recombines TRBV25-1 with TRBJ2-7, with D perhaps matching TRBD2 (5 bases). The germline V and J ends were trimmed by 7 bases and 0 bases, with 10 bases remaining between them. The CDR3 is made up of 13 amino acids. Per germline, CDR1 MGHDK and CDR2 SYGVNS. For the CDR3, the DNA is TGTGCCAGCAAATGGGGAGACTCCTACGAGCAGTACTTC. The encoded protein is CASKWGDSYEQYF.

The rearrangement joins TRBV6-5 to TRBJ2-7, with a tentative D call TRBD1 (6 bases). The V gene lost 0 bases and the J gene lost 6 bases, with 15 bases spanning the gap. This CDR3 is 15 amino acids long. CDR1 is MNHEY and CDR2 is SVGAGI in the germline V gene. In DNA form, the CDR3 reads TGTGCCAGCAGTTACTCGGTGAAAACAGGGAGCGAGCAGTACTTC. As protein: CASSYSVKTGSEQYF.

The V call is TRBV11-3, the J call TRBJ1-1; 9 nucleotides agree with TRBD1. V was pared by 5 bases and J by 4 bases, with 2 bases of the junction left unmatched. Germline values: CDR1 SGHNT, CDR2 YENEEA. The CDR3 spans 13 residues. This CDR3 is CASSRTGVTEAFF. Written as DNA, the CDR3 is TGTGCCAGCAGCCGGACAGGGGTCACTGAAGCTTTCTTT. The whole variable domain, remainder taken from reference TRBV11-3 and TRBJ1-1, is EAGVVQSPRYKIIEKKQPVAFWCNPISGHNTLYWYLQNLGQGPELLIRYENEEAVDDSQLPKDRFSAERLKGVDSTLKIQPAELGDSAVYLCASSRTGVTEAFFGQGTRLTVV.

The chain combines TRBV18 with TRBJ1-4; D remains ambiguous. Germline V gene sequence: CDR1 KGHSH, CDR2 LQKENI. V gave up 2 bases and J gave up 8 bases, with 15 bases separating them. The CDR3 length is 15 residues. CDR3 amino acids: CASSPTGLAREKLFF. The CDR3 nucleotides read TGTGCCAGCTCACCAACGGGCCTGGCTCGGGAAAAACTGTTTTTT.

This clone was picked up one time. The V gene is TRBV4-1, the J gene TRBJ2-1; D remains ambiguous. V was trimmed by 0 bases and J by 9 bases, leaving 21 bases between them. Germline values: CDR1 MGHRA, CDR2 YSYEKL. This CDR3 spans 17 amino acids. The CDR3 DNA is TGCGCCAGCAGCCAAGATCCCGGAGTGTCTACTACTGGTGAGCAGTTCTTC. The encoded protein is CASSQDPGVSTTGEQFF.

The DNA of the CDR3 is TGTGCCAGCACGGCCCAGCCGAATTCCTACGAGCAGTACTTC. Translating it yields CASTAQPNSYEQYF. The rearrangement uses TRBV6-1 and TRBJ2-7, with D hard to call. Deletions cut 7 bases from V and 1 base from J, with 14 bases between. Germline V lookup: CDR1 MNHNS, CDR2 SASEGT. The CDR3 length is 14 residues.

This clone was observed a single time. Written as DNA, the CDR3 is TGTGCCAGCAGTTCGGACAGGACCTTCAAAAACATTCAGTACTTC. Translating gives CASSSDRTFKNIQYF. The V and J genes are TRBV28 and TRBJ2-4, with TRBD1 matching 7 bases. The V and J ends lost 4 bases and 3 bases, in that order; junction bases with no gene match: 6. The CDR3 runs to 15 residues. Germline CDR1 reads MDHEN; CDR2 reads SYDVKM.